Each of the 8 T cell receptor beta chains below was sequenced from the same sample in a study of control samples from healthy donors and cancer patients. The table came from immunoSEQ multiplex PCR; TCRdb's copy has only in-frame clones and leaves some out. The table lists approximately 140,000 clones, about 90% of them singletons. Source material: PBMCs. The receptors originated from a man aged 50 to 59 with head and neck cancer.

The chain is built from TRBV18 and TRBJ2-1, with TRBD2 matching over 13 bases. V lost 4 bases, J lost 0 bases, and 6 bases stayed unmatched. CDR3 size: 18 residues. CDR1 is KGHSH and CDR2 is LQKENI in the germline V gene. In nucleotides, the CDR3 is TGTGCCAGCTCACGCGGGACTAGCGGGGCGACCTCCTACAATGAGCAGTTCTTC. Its translation: CASSRGTSGATSYNEQFF.

The gene calls are TRBV27 and TRBJ2-1, with D perhaps matching TRBD1 or TRBD2 (6 bases each). This CDR3 contains 17 residues. CDR1 is MNHEY and CDR2 is SMNVEV in the germline V gene (reference sequence). Trimming shortened V by 2 bases and J by 3 bases, and 17 bases separated the two germline ends. CDR3 sequence reads: CASSLRDTRTIYNEQFF. CDR3 nucleotide sequence: TGTGCCAGCAGTTTAAGGGACACAAGGACTATCTACAATGAGCAGTTCTTC.

The chain has TRBV7-9 and TRBJ1-1, with D uncertain. This CDR3 contains 12 residues. Germline assignment: CDR1 SEHNR and CDR2 FQNEAQ (reference sequence). V lost 3 bases to trimming and J lost 10 bases, with 12 bases between them. CDR3 nucleotide sequence: TGTGCCAGCAGCTTGGTAAACCCGGGAGCTTTCTTT. Residues: CASSLVNPGAFF.

The chain joins TRBV10-1 to TRBJ2-2; D unclear. From germline, CDR1 is WNHNN and CDR2 SYGVQD (reference sequence). CDR3 length: 16 residues. Between the trimmed V and J ends, which lost 10 bases and 3 bases, there was a span of 21 bases. The CDR3 nucleotides are TGCGCCACCTCGGAGTTGGGTAGACTGGACACCGGGGAGCTGTTTTTT. Its protein is CATSELGRLDTGELFF.

The chain couples TRBV11-2 to TRBJ2-7; D may match TRBD1 or TRBD2 (5 bases each). V lost 0 bases to trimming and J lost 4 bases, with 10 bases between them. This CDR3 spans 14 amino acids. The germline gives CDR1 SGHAT, CDR2 FQNNGV. In nucleotides, the CDR3 is TGTGCCAGCAGCTTAGAGGGGACCGAATACGAGCAGTACTTC. Residues: CASSLEGTEYEQYF.

The V gene is TRBV6-5, the J gene TRBJ2-7; 7 bases map to TRBD2. The germline V gene has CDR1 MNHEY and CDR2 SVGAGI. Germline trimming cut 2 bases from V and 0 bases from J; bases unmatched to any gene: 1. The CDR3 has 14 amino acids. In DNA, the CDR3 is TGTGCCAGCAGTTACGGGAGGGCCTCCTACGAGCAGTACTTC. Residues: CASSYGRASYEQYF.

Notes on this clone: In the same sample, other DNA sequences code for this CDR3. The rearrangement links TRBV18 to TRBJ2-7, with D possibly TRBD1 on 5 matching bases. CDR1 and CDR2 (germline): KGHSH, LQKENI. The CDR3 consists of 15 residues. The germline V and J ends were trimmed by 0 bases and 5 bases, with 14 bases remaining between them. The CDR3 sequence: CASSPPGQGSHEQYF. The CDR3 nucleotides are TGTGCCAGCTCACCACCCGGTCAGGGAAGTCACGAGCAGTACTTC.

The V and J genes are TRBV7-9 and TRBJ2-1; D uncertain. Germline V gene sequence: CDR1 SEHNR, CDR2 FQNEAQ (reference sequence). This CDR3 is built from 13 residues. Trimming shortened V by 1 base and J by 10 bases, and 11 bases separated the two germline ends. CDR3 in amino acids: CASSLDYLLEQFF. CDR3 sequence (DNA): TGTGCCAGCAGCTTAGATTACCTGCTGGAGCAGTTCTTC.